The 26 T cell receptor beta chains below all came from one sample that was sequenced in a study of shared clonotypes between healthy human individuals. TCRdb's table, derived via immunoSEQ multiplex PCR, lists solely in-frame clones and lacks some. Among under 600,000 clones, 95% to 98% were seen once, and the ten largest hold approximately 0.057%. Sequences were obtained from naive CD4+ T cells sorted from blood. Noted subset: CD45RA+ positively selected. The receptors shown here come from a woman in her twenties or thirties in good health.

CDR3 sequence reads: CASMPFEQETQYF. Written as DNA, the CDR3 is TGTGCCAGCATGCCATTTGAACAAGAGACCCAGTACTTC. V is TRBV2 and J is TRBJ2-5; D ambiguous. The CDR3 is 13 residues long. The germline CDR1 and CDR2 sequences are SNHLY and FYNNEI. V dropped 7 bases and J dropped 2 bases, with 11 bases sitting between them. The full variable domain, its missing parts supplied by reference TRBV2 and TRBJ2-5, is EPEVTQTPSHQVTQMGQEVILRCVPISNHLYFYWYRQILGQKVEFLVSFYNNEISEKSEIFDDQFSVERPDGSNFTLKIRSTKLEDSAMYFCASMPFEQETQYFGPGTRLLVL.

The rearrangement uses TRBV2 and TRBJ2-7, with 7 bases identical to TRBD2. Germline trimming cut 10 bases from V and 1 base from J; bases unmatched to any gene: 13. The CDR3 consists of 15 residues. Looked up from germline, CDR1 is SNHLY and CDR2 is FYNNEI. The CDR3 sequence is CATGEGTIASYEQYF. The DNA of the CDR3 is TGTGCCACCGGGGAGGGGACGATAGCGTCCTACGAGCAGTACTTC.

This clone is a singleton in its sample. The CDR3 sequence is CASSIETGVYGYTF. Written as DNA, the CDR3 is TGTGCCAGTAGTATAGAGACAGGAGTTTATGGCTACACCTTC. V usage is TRBV19 and J usage is TRBJ1-2, with a possible D match to TRBD1 (6 bases). V dropped 0 bases and J dropped 5 bases, with 10 bases sitting between them. The CDR3 sequence is 14 residues long. Germline values: CDR1 LNHDA, CDR2 SQIVND (reference sequence).

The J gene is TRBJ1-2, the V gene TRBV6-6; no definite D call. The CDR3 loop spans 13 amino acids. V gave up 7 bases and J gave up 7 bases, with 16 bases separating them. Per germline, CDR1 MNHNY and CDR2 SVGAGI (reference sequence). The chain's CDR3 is CASTSGQAGGYTF. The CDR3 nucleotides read TGTGCCAGCACCTCCGGGCAAGCGGGTGGCTACACCTTC.

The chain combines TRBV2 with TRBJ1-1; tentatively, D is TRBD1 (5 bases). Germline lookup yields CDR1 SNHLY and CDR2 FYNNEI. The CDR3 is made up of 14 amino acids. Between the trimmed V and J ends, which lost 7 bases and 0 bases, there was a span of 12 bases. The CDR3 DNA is TGTGCCAGCAAGTCGGGGGAGGTGAACACTGAAGCTTTCTTT. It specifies CASKSGEVNTEAFF.

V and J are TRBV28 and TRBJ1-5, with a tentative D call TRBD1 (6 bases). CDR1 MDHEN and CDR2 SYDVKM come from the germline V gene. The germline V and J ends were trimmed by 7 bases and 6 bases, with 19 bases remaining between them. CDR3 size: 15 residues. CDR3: CASTSTGQGSQPQHF. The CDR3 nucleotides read TGTGCCAGCACCTCGACCGGGCAGGGGAGTCAGCCCCAGCATTTT.

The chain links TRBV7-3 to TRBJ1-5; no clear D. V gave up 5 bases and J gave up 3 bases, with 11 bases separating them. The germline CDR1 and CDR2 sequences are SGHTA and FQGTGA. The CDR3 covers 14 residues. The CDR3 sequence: CASSQGGDNQPQHF. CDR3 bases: TGTGCCAGCAGCCAAGGTGGGGACAATCAGCCCCAGCATTTT.

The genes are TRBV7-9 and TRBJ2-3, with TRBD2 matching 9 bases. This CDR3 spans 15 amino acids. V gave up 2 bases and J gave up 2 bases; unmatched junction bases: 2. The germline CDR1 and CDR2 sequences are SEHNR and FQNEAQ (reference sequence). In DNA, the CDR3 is TGTGCCAGCAGCTTACCTAGCGGGGACACAGATACGCAGTATTTT. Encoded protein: CASSLPSGDTDTQYF. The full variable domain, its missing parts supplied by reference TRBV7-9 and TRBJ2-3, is DTGVSQNPRHKITKRGQNVTFRCDPISEHNRLYWYRQTLGQGPEFLTYFQNEAQLEKSRLLSDRFSAERPKGSFSTLEIQRTEQGDSAMYLCASSLPSGDTDTQYFGPGTRLTVL.

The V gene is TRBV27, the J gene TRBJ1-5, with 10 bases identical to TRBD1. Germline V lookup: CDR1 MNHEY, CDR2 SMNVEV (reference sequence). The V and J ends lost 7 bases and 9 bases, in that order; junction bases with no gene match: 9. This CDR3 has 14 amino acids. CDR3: CASKRTGGDWPQHF. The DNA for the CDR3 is TGTGCCAGCAAAAGGACAGGGGGTGATTGGCCCCAGCATTTT.

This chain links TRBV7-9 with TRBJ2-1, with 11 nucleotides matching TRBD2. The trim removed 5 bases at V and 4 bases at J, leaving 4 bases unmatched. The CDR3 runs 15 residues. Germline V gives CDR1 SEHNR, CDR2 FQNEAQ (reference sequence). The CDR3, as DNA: TGTGCCAGCAGCCTGCGACTAGCGGGATACAATGAGCAGTTCTTC. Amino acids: CASSLRLAGYNEQFF. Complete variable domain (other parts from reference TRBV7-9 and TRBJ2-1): DTGVSQNPRHKITKRGQNVTFRCDPISEHNRLYWYRQTLGQGPEFLTYFQNEAQLEKSRLLSDRFSAERPKGSFSTLEIQRTEQGDSAMYLCASSLRLAGYNEQFFGPGTRLTVL.

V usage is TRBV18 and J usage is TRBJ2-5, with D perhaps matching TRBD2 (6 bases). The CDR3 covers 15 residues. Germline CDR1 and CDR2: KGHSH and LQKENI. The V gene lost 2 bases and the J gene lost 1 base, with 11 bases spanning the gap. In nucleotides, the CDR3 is TGTGCCAGCTCACCAGGGTCCGGGAGCCAAGAGACCCAGTACTTC. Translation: CASSPGSGSQETQYF.

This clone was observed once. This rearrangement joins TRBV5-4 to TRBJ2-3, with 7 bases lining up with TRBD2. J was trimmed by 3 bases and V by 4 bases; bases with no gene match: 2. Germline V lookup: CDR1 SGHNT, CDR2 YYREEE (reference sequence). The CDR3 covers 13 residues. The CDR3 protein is CASSRLATDTQYF. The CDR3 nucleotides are TGTGCCAGCAGCCGACTAGCTACAGATACGCAGTATTTT.

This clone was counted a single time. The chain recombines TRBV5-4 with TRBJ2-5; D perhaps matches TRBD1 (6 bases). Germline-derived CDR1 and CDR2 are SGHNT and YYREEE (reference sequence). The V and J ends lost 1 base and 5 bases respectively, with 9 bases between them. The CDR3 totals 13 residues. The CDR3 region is CASSLPQGETQYF. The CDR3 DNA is TGTGCCAGCAGCTTGCCTCAGGGGGAGACCCAGTACTTC.

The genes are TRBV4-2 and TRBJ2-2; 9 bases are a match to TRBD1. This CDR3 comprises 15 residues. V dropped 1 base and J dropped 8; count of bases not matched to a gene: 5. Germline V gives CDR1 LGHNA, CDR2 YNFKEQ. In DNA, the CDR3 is TGTGCCAGCAGCCAAGCCCCACAGGGGGCGGGGGAGCTGTTTTTT. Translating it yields CASSQAPQGAGELFF.

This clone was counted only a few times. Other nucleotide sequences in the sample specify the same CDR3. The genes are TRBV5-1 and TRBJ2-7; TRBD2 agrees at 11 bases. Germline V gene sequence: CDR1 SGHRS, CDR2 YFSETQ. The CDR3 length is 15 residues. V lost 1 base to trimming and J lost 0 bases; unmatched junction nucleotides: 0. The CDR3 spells CASSLTSGSSYEQYF. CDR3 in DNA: TGCGCCAGCAGCTTGACTAGCGGGAGCTCCTACGAGCAGTACTTC.

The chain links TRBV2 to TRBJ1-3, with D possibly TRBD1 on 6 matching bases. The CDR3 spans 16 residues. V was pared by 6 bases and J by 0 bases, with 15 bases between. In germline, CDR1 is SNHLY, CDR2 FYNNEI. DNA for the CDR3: TGTGCCAGCAGCTTTGACAGGTCTGGCTCTGGAAACACCATATATTTT. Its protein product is CASSFDRSGSGNTIYF.

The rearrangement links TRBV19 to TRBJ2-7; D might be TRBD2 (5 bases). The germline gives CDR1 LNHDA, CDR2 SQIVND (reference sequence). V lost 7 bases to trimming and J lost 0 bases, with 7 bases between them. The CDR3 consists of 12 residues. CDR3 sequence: CASMGASYEQYF. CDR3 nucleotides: TGTGCCAGTATGGGAGCCTCCTACGAGCAGTACTTC.

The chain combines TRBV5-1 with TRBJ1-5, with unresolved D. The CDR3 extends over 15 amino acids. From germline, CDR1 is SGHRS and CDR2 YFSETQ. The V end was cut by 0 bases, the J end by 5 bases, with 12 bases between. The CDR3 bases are TGCGCCAGCAGCTTGGGCTTACAGCGTGATCAGCCCCAGCATTTT. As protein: CASSLGLQRDQPQHF. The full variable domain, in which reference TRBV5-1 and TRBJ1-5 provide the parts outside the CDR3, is KAGVTQTPRYLIKTRGQQVTLSCSPISGHRSVSWYQQTPGQGLQFLFEYFSETQRNKGNFPGRFSGRQFSNSRSEMNVSTLELGDSALYLCASSLGLQRDQPQHFGDGTRLSIL.

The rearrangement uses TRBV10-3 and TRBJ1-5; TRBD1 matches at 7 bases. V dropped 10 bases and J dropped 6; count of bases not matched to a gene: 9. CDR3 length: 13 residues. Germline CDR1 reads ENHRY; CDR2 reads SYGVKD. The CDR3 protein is CATSDRDRQPQHF. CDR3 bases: TGTGCCACCTCCGACAGGGATCGTCAGCCCCAGCATTTT.

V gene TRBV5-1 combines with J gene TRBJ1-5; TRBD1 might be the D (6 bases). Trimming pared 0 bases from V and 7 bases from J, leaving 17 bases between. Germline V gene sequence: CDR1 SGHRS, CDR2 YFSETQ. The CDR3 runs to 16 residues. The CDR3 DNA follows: TGCGCCAGCAGCTTGGTTGGGGGCCAACCCGGGCAGCCCCAGCATTTT. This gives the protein CASSLVGGQPGQPQHF. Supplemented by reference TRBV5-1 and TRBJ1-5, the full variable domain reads KAGVTQTPRYLIKTRGQQVTLSCSPISGHRSVSWYQQTPGQGLQFLFEYFSETQRNKGNFPGRFSGRQFSNSRSEMNVSTLELGDSALYLCASSLVGGQPGQPQHFGDGTRLSIL.

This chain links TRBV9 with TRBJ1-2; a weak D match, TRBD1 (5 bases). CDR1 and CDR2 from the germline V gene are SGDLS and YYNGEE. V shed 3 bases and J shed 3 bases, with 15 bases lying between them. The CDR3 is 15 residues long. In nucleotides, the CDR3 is TGTGCCAGCAGCGAATGGGACCGGACTTACTATGGCTACACCTTC. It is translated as CASSEWDRTYYGYTF.

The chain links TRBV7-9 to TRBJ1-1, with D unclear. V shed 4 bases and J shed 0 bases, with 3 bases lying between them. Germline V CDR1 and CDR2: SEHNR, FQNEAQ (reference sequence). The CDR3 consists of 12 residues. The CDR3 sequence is CASSYLNTEAFF. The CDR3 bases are TGTGCCAGCAGCTACCTGAACACTGAAGCTTTCTTT. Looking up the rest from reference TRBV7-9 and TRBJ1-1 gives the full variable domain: DTGVSQNPRHKITKRGQNVTFRCDPISEHNRLYWYRQTLGQGPEFLTYFQNEAQLEKSRLLSDRFSAERPKGSFSTLEIQRTEQGDSAMYLCASSYLNTEAFFGQGTRLTVV.

CDR3 amino acids: CATSPRDRDYNEQFF. The DNA of the CDR3 is TGTGCCACCAGCCCCCGGGACAGGGACTACAATGAGCAGTTCTTC. This sequence joins TRBV15 and TRBJ2-1, with 9 bases identical to TRBD1. Per the germline V gene, CDR1 is LNHNV and CDR2 is YYDKDF (reference sequence). V gave up 5 bases and J gave up 3 bases; unmatched junction bases: 5. The length of the CDR3 is 15 residues.

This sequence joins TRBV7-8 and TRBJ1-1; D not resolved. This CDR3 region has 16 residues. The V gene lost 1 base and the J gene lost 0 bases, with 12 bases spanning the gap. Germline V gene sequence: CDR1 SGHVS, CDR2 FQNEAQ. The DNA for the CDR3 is TGTGCCAGCAGCTTAGTGGTCAGGACTATGAACACTGAAGCTTTCTTT. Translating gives CASSLVVRTMNTEAFF.

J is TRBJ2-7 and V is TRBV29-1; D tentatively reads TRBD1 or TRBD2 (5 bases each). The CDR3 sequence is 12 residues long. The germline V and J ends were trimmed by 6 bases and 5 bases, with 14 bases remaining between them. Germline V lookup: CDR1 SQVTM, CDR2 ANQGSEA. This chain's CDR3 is CSVAGTPHEQYF. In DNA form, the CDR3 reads TGCAGCGTGGCCGGGACCCCCCACGAGCAGTACTTC.

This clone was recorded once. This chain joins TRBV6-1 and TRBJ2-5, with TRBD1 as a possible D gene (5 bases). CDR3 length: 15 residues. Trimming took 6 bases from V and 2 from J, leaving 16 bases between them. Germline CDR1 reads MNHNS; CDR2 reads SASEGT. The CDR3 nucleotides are TGTGCCAGCAGCAGGGTAACACACGGGCAAGAGACCCAGTACTTC. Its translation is CASSRVTHGQETQYF.